This T cell receptor beta chain appears in the sequencing data of a study of T cells in Graves' hyperthyroidism and ophthalmopathy. The hyperthyroidism was newly diagnosed and had lasted under 2 months; the patients were aged 18 to 65. It was uncontrolled infection, other autoimmune disease, pregnancy or lactation that excluded patients. Comments on this clonotype: A read error may be the cause here, since a much bigger clone is one base away.

RNA transcripts yielded amplified TCR beta CDR3 regions. A first-round RT-PCR of the TCR CDR3 used the HTBI primer set. TCRdb passed the multiplex PCR reads through MiXCR, listing each CDR3 protein once. The table has about 580,000 distinct CDR3 sequences, around 13% seen once. CDR3 size: 13 residues. From germline, CDR1 is ENHRY and CDR2 SYGVKD. The germline V and J ends were trimmed by 3 bases and 4 bases, with 8 bases remaining between them. This clonotype was obtained from a woman aged 25-40 years with Graves' hyperthyroidism that later progressed to Graves' ophthalmopathy. Sequencing input: blood. The rearrangement joins TRBV10-3 to TRBJ2-3; no clear D. The CDR3 DNA is TGTGCCATCAGTGAATTGCGTCCAGATACGCAGTATTTT. This sequence encodes CAISELRPDTQYF.